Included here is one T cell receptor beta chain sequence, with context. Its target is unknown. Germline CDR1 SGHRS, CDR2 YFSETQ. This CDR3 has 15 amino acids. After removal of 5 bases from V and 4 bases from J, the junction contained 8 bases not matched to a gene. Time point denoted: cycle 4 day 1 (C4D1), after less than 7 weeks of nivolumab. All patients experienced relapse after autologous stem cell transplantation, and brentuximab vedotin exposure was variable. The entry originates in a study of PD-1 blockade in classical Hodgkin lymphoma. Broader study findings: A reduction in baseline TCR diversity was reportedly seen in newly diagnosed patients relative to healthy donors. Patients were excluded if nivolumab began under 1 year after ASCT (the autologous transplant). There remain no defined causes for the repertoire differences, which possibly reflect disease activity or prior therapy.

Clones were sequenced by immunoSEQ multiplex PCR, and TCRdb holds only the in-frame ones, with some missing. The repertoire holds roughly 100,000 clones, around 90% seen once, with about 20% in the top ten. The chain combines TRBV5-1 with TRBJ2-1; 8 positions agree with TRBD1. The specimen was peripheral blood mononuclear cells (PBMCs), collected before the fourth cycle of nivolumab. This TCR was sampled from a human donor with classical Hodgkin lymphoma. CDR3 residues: CASRGTNRGYNEQFF. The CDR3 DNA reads TGCGCCAGCAGGGGGACAAACAGGGGGTACAATGAGCAGTTCTTC.